The 23 T cell receptor beta chains given below trace back to one sample, sequenced in a study of OX40 agonist ivuxolimab in advanced cancers. Clones were read by immunoSEQ multiplex PCR, and TCRdb kept only the in-frame ones, dropping some. Counted here are approximately 60,000 clones, roughly 90% occurring once; the ten biggest clones make up 0.6% to 0.8%. Sequenced material: CD4+ or CD8+ T cells sorted from blood, taken in a trial of the OX40 agonist ivuxolimab. The receptors shown here come from an adult with an advanced solid tumor such as melanoma, head and neck, liver or kidney cancer.

This clone was detected only once. The chain joins TRBV5-4 to TRBJ1-3; TRBD1 matches 8 bases. The CDR3 covers 16 residues. The germline V gene encodes CDR1 SGHNT and CDR2 YYREEE (reference sequence). V was clipped by 1 base and J by 3 bases; unmatched bases: 6. CDR3 region: CASSLHQGASGNTIYF. The DNA of the CDR3 is TGTGCCAGCAGCTTGCACCAGGGGGCAAGTGGAAACACCATATATTTT.

The chain uses TRBV6-5 and TRBJ2-7; the match to TRBD1 covers 9 bases. The CDR3 spans 15 residues. V was clipped by 6 bases and J by 5 bases; unmatched bases: 11. Per germline, CDR1 MNHEY and CDR2 SVGAGI. The CDR3, as DNA: TGTGCCAGCAGCCACACACGGGACAGGGTCCACGAGCAGTACTTC. This encodes CASSHTRDRVHEQYF.

The V call is TRBV19, the J call TRBJ1-5; no firm D call. The CDR3 spans 13 residues. The germline CDR1 and CDR2 sequences are LNHDA and SQIVND (reference sequence). Trimming took off 5 bases at V and 1 base at J, with 6 bases between the two ends. CDR3 DNA sequence: TGTGCCAGTAGTTCCAACAGCAATCAGCCCCAGCATTTT. Translating it yields CASSSNSNQPQHF.

The chain carries TRBV5-1 and TRBJ2-1; 10 positions match TRBD2. The trim removed 7 bases at V and 4 bases at J, leaving 5 bases unmatched. This CDR3 spans 14 amino acids. Germline V CDR1 and CDR2: SGHRS, YFSETQ. The CDR3: CASRTSGVYNEQFF. CDR3 DNA sequence: TGCGCCAGCCGGACTAGCGGAGTGTACAATGAGCAGTTCTTC.

V and J are TRBV19 and TRBJ1-1; the match to TRBD1 covers 7 bases. Germline CDR1 is LNHDA and CDR2 is SQIVND (reference sequence). The length of the CDR3 is 14 residues. The trim removed 6 bases at V and 1 base at J, leaving 5 bases unmatched. In DNA, the CDR3 is TGTGCCAGTAGGTCTAGGACAGGGAACACTGAAGCTTTCTTT. Encoded protein: CASRSRTGNTEAFF.

This rearrangement joins TRBV7-9 to TRBJ2-5, with D perhaps matching TRBD1 (6 bases). The V and J ends lost 1 base and 2 bases respectively, with 8 bases between them. Germline V CDR1 and CDR2: SEHNR, FQNEAQ (reference sequence). The CDR3 is 14 residues long. The chain's CDR3 is CASSLGTAQETQYF. DNA of the CDR3: TGTGCCAGCAGCTTAGGGACAGCGCAAGAGACCCAGTACTTC. The full variable domain, in which reference TRBV7-9 and TRBJ2-5 provide the parts outside the CDR3, is DTGVSQNPRHKITKRGQNVTFRCDPISEHNRLYWYRQTLGQGPEFLTYFQNEAQLEKSRLLSDRFSAERPKGSFSTLEIQRTEQGDSAMYLCASSLGTAQETQYFGPGTRLLVL.

The chain links TRBV6-6 to TRBJ2-7; 7 bases fit TRBD1. This CDR3 spans 15 amino acids. Germline CDR1 reads MNHNY; CDR2 reads SVGAGI (reference sequence). V lost 5 bases, J lost 5 bases, and 12 bases stayed unmatched. CDR3 amino acids: CASSQTTGRLHEQYF. The CDR3 DNA sequence: TGTGCCAGCAGTCAAACGACAGGGAGATTGCACGAGCAGTACTTC.

The chain links TRBV6-5 to TRBJ2-2, with a weak D call TRBD2 (6 bases). The V gene lost 8 bases and the J gene lost 2 bases, with 9 bases spanning the gap. There are 13 residues in the CDR3. Germline CDR1 and CDR2: MNHEY and SVGAGI. The DNA of the CDR3 is TGTGCCAGCTGGGACTTCAACACCGGGGAGCTGTTTTTT. Residues: CASWDFNTGELFF.

The chain couples TRBV29-1 to TRBJ2-5; the D call may be TRBD1 or TRBD2 (6 bases each). Trimming shortened V by 3 bases and J by 4 bases, and 12 bases separated the two germline ends. The CDR3 has 13 residues. The germline CDR1 and CDR2 sequences are SQVTM and ANQGSEA. CDR3 sequence reads: CSVDYKGGETQYF. The CDR3 DNA reads as TGCAGCGTTGATTATAAGGGGGGAGAGACCCAGTACTTC.

The chain employs TRBV14 and TRBJ2-4, with D unresolved. Between the trimmed V and J ends, which lost 3 bases and 6 bases, there was a span of 9 bases. Germline-derived CDR1 and CDR2 are SGHDN and FVKESK. The CDR3 consists of 13 residues. The CDR3 region has the DNA TGTGCCAGCAGCCATGCCTCTTTAAACATTCAGTACTTC. It specifies CASSHASLNIQYF.

This clone was recorded once. V gene TRBV4-1 combines with J gene TRBJ2-4, with 13 bases identical to TRBD2. V was pared by 2 bases and J by 0 bases, with 7 bases of the junction left unmatched. The germline V gene has CDR1 MGHRA and CDR2 YSYEKL. The CDR3 loop spans 19 amino acids. The CDR3 nucleotides read TGCGCCAGCAGCCAATACGGGACTAGCGGGGACCTAGCCAAAAACATTCAGTACTTC. Translating gives CASSQYGTSGDLAKNIQYF.

V usage is TRBV7-2 and J usage is TRBJ2-7, with 16 bases matching TRBD2. The ends lost 0 bases at V and 6 bases at J; junction bases unmatched: 5. Germline loops: CDR1 SGHTA, CDR2 FQGNSA. The CDR3 has 17 amino acids. In DNA form, the CDR3 reads TGTGCCAGCAGCTTAGCCCAGGGACTAGCGGGGGGGGGCGAGCAGTACTTC. Amino acids: CASSLAQGLAGGGEQYF.

The chain has TRBV5-1 and TRBJ2-5; 13 positions agree with TRBD2. The CDR3 is 16 residues long. The germline CDR1 and CDR2 sequences are SGHRS and YFSETQ. V lost 2 bases to trimming and J lost 2 bases; unmatched junction nucleotides: 3. The CDR3 protein is CASSLRTSGGQETQYF. The CDR3 DNA reads TGCGCCAGCAGCTTACGGACTAGCGGGGGACAAGAGACCCAGTACTTC.

The chain couples TRBV5-5 to TRBJ1-5; D unclear. CDR1 and CDR2 (germline): SGHKS, YYEKEE (reference sequence). The CDR3 has 15 residues. Trimming cost V 4 bases and J 0 bases, with 11 bases left between them. In nucleotides, the CDR3 is TGTGCCAGCAGCCCGGTTCCGGGTAGCAATCAGCCCCAGCATTTT. Translating it yields CASSPVPGSNQPQHF.

The chain joins TRBV28 to TRBJ2-7; either TRBD1 or TRBD2 may fit D (5 bases each). V lost 3 bases to trimming and J lost 2 bases, with 14 bases between them. CDR1 and CDR2 from the germline V gene are MDHEN and SYDVKM. This CDR3 comprises 15 residues. The chain's CDR3 is CASSLTFGTAYEQYF. CDR3 in DNA: TGTGCCAGCAGTTTGACATTTGGGACGGCCTACGAGCAGTACTTC. Combining the CDR3 with reference TRBV28 and TRBJ2-7 gives the whole variable domain DVKVTQSSRYLVKRTGEKVFLECVQDMDHENMFWYRQDPGLGLRLIYFSYDVKMKEKGDIPEGYSVSREKKERFSLILESASTNQTSMYLCASSLTFGTAYEQYFGPGTRLTVT.

This clone was seen more than once but under ten times. CDR3 residues: CASSLMPGGMAFF. The CDR3 DNA follows: TGTGCCAGCAGCTTAATGCCAGGGGGTATGGCTTTCTTT. The rearrangement uses TRBV7-3 and TRBJ1-1; 7 nucleotides line up with TRBD1. This CDR3 contains 13 residues. Germline lookup yields CDR1 SGHTA and CDR2 FQGTGA. V trimming: 1 base; J trimming: 11 bases; junction bases outside the gene matches: 7.

This clone has only one observation. The gene calls are TRBV28 and TRBJ1-1, with D unresolved. The CDR3 loop spans 13 amino acids. V was shortened by 5 bases and J by 1 base, with 8 bases between the two germline ends. Germline V gene data show CDR1 as MDHEN and CDR2 as SYDVKM. Here the CDR3 DNA reads TGTGCCAGCAGTCGAAAGCCGAACACTGAAGCTTTCTTT. Its translation is CASSRKPNTEAFF.

The V call is TRBV6-1, the J call TRBJ2-1, with 14 bases matching TRBD2. Germline CDR1 is MNHNS and CDR2 is SASEGT. Germline trimming cut 8 bases from V and 9 bases from J; bases unmatched to any gene: 9. The CDR3 is 15 residues long. Here the CDR3 DNA reads TGTGCCAGCGAGGGACTAGCGGGGGCCACCGGTGAGCAGTTCTTC. This translates into CASEGLAGATGEQFF.

The V call is TRBV19, the J call TRBJ2-3, with TRBD2 matching over 16 bases. CDR1 and CDR2 (germline): LNHDA, SQIVND (reference sequence). V was pared by 7 bases and J by 8 bases, with 9 bases of the junction left unmatched. The CDR3 totals 16 residues. CDR3 region: CASNPQGLAGGLTQYF. The CDR3 nucleotides read TGTGCCAGTAACCCCCAGGGACTAGCGGGGGGGCTTACGCAGTATTTT.

The V and J genes are TRBV19 and TRBJ1-2, with D possibly TRBD1 on 6 matching bases. This CDR3 is built from 15 residues. Per germline, CDR1 LNHDA and CDR2 SQIVND (reference sequence). The V end was cut by 1 base, the J end by 6 bases, with 15 bases between. For the CDR3, the DNA is TGTGCCAGTAGTATAGTAGGACAGAGGAGCCATGGCTACACCTTC. It yields the protein CASSIVGQRSHGYTF.

The V and J genes are TRBV11-3 and TRBJ1-2, with D tentatively TRBD1 (6 bases). The CDR3 spans 13 residues. V was clipped by 3 bases and J by 4 bases, with 9 bases between them. Germline CDR1 SGHNT, CDR2 YENEEA. In nucleotides, the CDR3 is TGTGCCAGCAGCTTTGACAGGTCCTATGGCTACACCTTC. This translates into CASSFDRSYGYTF.

As concerns this clone: Its ends do not fully match the called genes, so a read error is possible. The J gene is TRBJ2-5, the V gene TRBV2, with TRBD1 as a possible D gene (6 bases). Looked up from germline, CDR1 is SNHLY and CDR2 is FYNNEI. CDR3 length equals 13 residues. The CDR3 DNA follows: TGTGCCAGCGGGAAAACATTACAGGGCAACCTGAACTTC. Protein sequence: CASGKTLQGNLNF.

The V gene is TRBV7-2, the J gene TRBJ1-1; D ambiguous. The CDR3 is 14 residues long. Per germline, CDR1 SGHTA and CDR2 FQGNSA. Deletions cut 2 bases from V and 11 bases from J, with 18 bases between. This CDR3 is CASSLRDRLGDAFF. The CDR3 DNA is TGTGCCAGCAGCTTAAGAGATAGGCTGGGAGATGCTTTCTTT.